Listed here are 12 T cell receptor beta chains from one sample, sequenced in a study of metastatic and nonmetastatic thyroid tumors. With MiXCR, TCRdb called clones anew from the PCR reads. Of under 55,000 clones in the sample, more than 15% are singletons; the top ten hold roughly 3%. Not a single patient had been given any form of treatment at any point before undergoing thyroid surgery. The source material was blood. The receptors stem from a female donor with papillary thyroid cancer or a benign thyroid nodule (not recorded which). Some clones in this sample may be carry-over from other donors' samples.

In its sample, this clone was seen a few times. The limits of the CDR3 on the DNA are not certain, so only TCRdb's listed CDR3 is given. The rearrangement joins TRBV28 to TRBJ1-2; the tabulated D call, TRBD1, remains unverified against the DNA. The CDR3 region is 16 residues in length, termini included. Germline loops: CDR1 MDHEN, CDR2 SYDVKM. The CDR3 loop reads CASTLDKGRDNYGYTF.

This clone occurred many times. The chain employs TRBV5-1 and TRBJ2-7; no clear D. This CDR3 has 11 amino acids. The V end lost 5 bases, the J end lost 3 bases, and 6 bases lay between the germline ends. Germline V gives CDR1 SGHRS, CDR2 YFSETQ. The CDR3 DNA follows: TGCGCCAGCAGTTCCAACTACGAGCAGTACTTC. Protein sequence: CASSSNYEQYF.

This clone was counted ten times or more. V and J are TRBV29-1 and TRBJ1-2; D might be TRBD1 (6 bases). Trimming shortened V by 6 bases and J by 5 bases, and 25 bases separated the two germline ends. Germline lookup yields CDR1 SQVTM and CDR2 ANQGSEA. The CDR3 is made up of 16 amino acids. CDR3 DNA sequence: TGCAGCGTCAAAGGGGGAGGTGAAGGCAGGTCTTATGGCTACACCTTC. This sequence encodes CSVKGGGEGRSYGYTF.

The genes are TRBV2 and TRBJ2-3; 10 positions match TRBD2. This CDR3 contains 15 residues. Germline-derived CDR1 and CDR2 are SNHLY and FYNNEI. CDR3 in amino acids: CAWSGQREGSDTQYF. CDR3 in DNA: TGTGCGTGGAGTGGTCAGCGGGAGGGTTCAGATACGCAGTATTTT.

The table lists this clone with many counts. J is TRBJ1-3 and V is TRBV7-9; the D gene is possibly TRBD1 (6 bases). This CDR3 has 13 amino acids. The V gene lost 5 bases and the J gene lost 5 bases, with 10 bases spanning the gap. Germline CDR1 SEHNR, CDR2 FQNEAQ (reference sequence). The CDR3 reads CASSPRDRNTIYF. The CDR3 nucleotides read TGTGCCAGCAGCCCCAGGGACAGAAACACCATATATTTT.

The chain's CDR3 is CASSFGPGGEIEQYF. The CDR3 DNA is TGTGCCAGCAGCTTTGGGCCGGGAGGGGAGATCGAGCAGTACTTC. The chain joins TRBV5-6 to TRBJ2-7, with 8 bases lining up with TRBD2. Germline V gives CDR1 SGHDT, CDR2 YYEEEE. The trim removed 2 bases at V and 6 bases at J, leaving 10 bases unmatched. The CDR3 is made up of 15 amino acids.

This clone has ten or more counts. The V gene is TRBV28, the J gene TRBJ2-4; 7 bases fit TRBD1. The CDR3 length is 16 residues. J gave up 0 bases and V 7 bases, and 9 bases lay outside the gene matches. Germline V lookup: CDR1 MDHEN, CDR2 SYDVKM. The CDR3 DNA is TGTGCCAGCAAGGGCAGGGGGACGCTAGCCAAAAACATTCAGTACTTC. It specifies CASKGRGTLAKNIQYF.

This clone was recorded at least ten times. CDR3 DNA: TGTGCCAGCAGCTTAGAAAGGGGGTCCTACGAGCAGTACTTC. It is translated as CASSLERGSYEQYF. The chain has TRBV11-2 and TRBJ2-7; a possible D gene is TRBD1 (6 bases). The CDR3 has 14 amino acids. Germline CDR1 and CDR2: SGHAT and FQNNGV. V dropped 0 bases and J dropped 1 base, with 7 bases sitting between them. Variable domain in full (rest from reference TRBV11-2 and TRBJ2-7): EAGVAQSPRYKIIEKRQSVAFWCNPISGHATLYWYQQILGQGPKLLIQFQNNGVVDDSQLPKDRFSAERLKGVDSTLKIQPAKLEDSAVYLCASSLERGSYEQYFGPGTRLTVT.

This clone was detected ten times or more. V and J are TRBV5-6 and TRBJ2-5, with 11 bases fitting TRBD1. The ends lost 4 bases at V and 5 bases at J; junction bases unmatched: 7. Per germline, CDR1 SGHDT and CDR2 YYEEEE. This CDR3 is 15 amino acids long. For the CDR3, the DNA is TGTGCCAGCAGCACGGACAGGGGGCAATGGGAGACCCAGTACTTC. Protein sequence: CASSTDRGQWETQYF.

This clone was counted at least ten times. The rearrangement joins TRBV20-1 to TRBJ2-3, with D possibly being TRBD1 or TRBD2 (5 bases each). V was trimmed by 0 bases and J by 9 bases, leaving 22 bases between them. The CDR3 is made up of 16 amino acids. Germline loops: CDR1 DFQATT, CDR2 SNEGSKA (reference sequence). CDR3 nucleotides: TGCAGTGCTAGAGATCCCGGACTGGGGCTCGCTGGGACGCAGTATTTT. It translates to CSARDPGLGLAGTQYF.

This clone appeared a few times. No conserved phenylalanine or tryptophan is present at the end of the CDR3, so a read error is the likely explanation. The V and J genes are TRBV6-1 and TRBJ1-6, with D possibly TRBD1 on 5 matching bases. The CDR3 loop spans 14 amino acids. The V end lost 6 bases, the J end lost 7 bases, and 13 bases lay between the germline ends. Germline loops: CDR1 MNHNS, CDR2 SASEGT. The CDR3 loop is CASRLGDGNSPLHI. The DNA for the CDR3 is TGTGCCAGCAGACTGGGGGACGGGAATTCACCCCTCCACATT.

J is TRBJ1-2 and V is TRBV14; TRBD1 might be the D (6 bases). From germline, CDR1 is SGHDN and CDR2 FVKESK. V lost 3 bases, J lost 6 bases, and 23 bases lay in between. The CDR3 has 17 amino acids. The CDR3 DNA reads TGTGCCAGCAGCCAGAGGACAGTGAAGTCTGATCGTGATGGCTACACCTTC. This sequence encodes CASSQRTVKSDRDGYTF.